The text below deals with one TCR beta chain. This entry is derived from a study of blood T cell repertoires in COVID-19. The CDR3 is made up of 15 amino acids. Germline V gives CDR1 SGHNT, CDR2 YYREEE (reference sequence). V was shortened by 0 bases and J by 6 bases, with 12 bases between the two germline ends. Profiled with immunoSEQ multiplex PCR; TCRdb holds only in-frame clones, not every one. This table holds some 250,000 clones, roughly 85% found once. The V gene is TRBV5-4, the J gene TRBJ2-2; D uncertain. The TCR was taken from a woman aged 18-29 years with acute or convalescent COVID-19. The source material was peripheral blood. The CDR3 loop is CASSLGSLSSGELFF. CDR3 DNA: TGTGCCAGCAGCTTGGGAAGTCTCAGTTCCGGGGAGCTGTTTTTT.